This entry describes one T cell receptor beta chain. Its cognate antigen has yet to be identified. No qualities accompany the bases; no much larger clone lies one base away. Systemically healthy Caucasian individuals from Russia, some 36 in total and aged about 6 to 95 years, were included as donors. Around 10 milliliters of peripheral blood were drawn from each donor into EDTA-treated Vacutainer tubes. PBMCs were isolated by Ficoll-Paque density-gradient centrifugation, with at least 6 million obtained per sample. Trizol reagent was used to extract total RNA from the PBMCs, yielding at least 5 micrograms per sample. The percentages of naive CD45RAhigh/CD27high T cells were determined by flow cytometry on a PBMC aliquot from every donor. To prepare the library, 5' RACE was applied. Sequencing was carried out with an Illumina HiSeq 2500. A second PCR of about 7 to 12 cycles was run with a J-beta primer mix and a sample-barcoded 5' primer. Each TCR beta cDNA molecule received a unique molecular identifier from a template-switch 5' adaptor carrying 12 random nucleotides. At least 2.5 million CDR3-containing paired-end reads were obtained from each sample. First-strand cDNA was synthesized from all RNA with the Mint cDNA synthesis kit, primed by a TRBC-specific oligonucleotide. After uracil-DNA glycosylase treatment, a first 18-cycle PCR used universal primers M1SS and BC2_uni_R on all cDNA. The authors' analysis ran thus. For normalization, 1 million high-quality reads were randomly selected from each sample, with every read carrying a distinct molecular identifier. Reads sharing molecular identifiers were discarded rather than binned into consensus sequences. MiTCR, set to a Q25 quality threshold and the strictest error-elimination algorithm, was used for CDR3 identification, clonotype clustering and error correction. A nonparametric unseen species model with Euler transformation was used to estimate lower-bound total TCR beta diversity. TCRdb reanalyzed the raw reads on its own, using fastp at Q25 for trimming and MiXCR for clone calling, and kept in-frame beta chains. Records with the same CDR3 protein are collapsed into one entry carrying the most frequent genes and DNA. The V and J calls come from TCRdb's annotation, not from the publication. Counted in this sample were about 970,000 distinct CDR3 sequences; roughly 51% of them appeared once. In total, the top ten clones hold 20% to 25% of the sample.

For CDR1 and CDR2, the germline V gene lists KGHSH and LQKENI. Trimming takes 2 bases from V and 4 bases from J, and the germline ends sit 11 bases apart. The CDR3 runs 14 amino acids, cysteine and phenylalanine included. This entry keeps only the CDR3 DNA: 42 bases, framed from base 1. The sample comes from a study of blood T cells in healthy people across ages (dated by TCRdb to 2013 to 2016). Broadly, across the study: In model experiments, roughly one uniquely barcoded TCR beta cDNA molecule per two T cells was captured by template switching. The donors were split into four age groups: young (average 16 years), middle-aged (over 35), aged (more than 55) and long-lived (roughly 80). To avoid experimental bias, donors of different ages were randomly spread across the sequencing lanes. Using the same blood draw, the study looked at two additional independent replicas of 1 million unique cDNA reads for two donors, one aged 18 to 29 and the other aged 80 or older. To track age-related changes in TCR beta repertoire diversity, the study relied on deep sequencing normalized with unique cDNA molecular identifiers.

Broad study findings and their caveats: Bulk unsorted PBMC profiling prevented conclusive comparison of naive and antigen-experienced compartments. Estimates of total diversity based on one million sequenced T cells were regarded as lower bounds and as underestimates. Because the CMV infection status of the donors was unknown, age-related changes in expanded clonotypes may potentially have been confounded. The long-lived group showed more naive CD4+ T cells, fewer expanded clones and increased TCR diversity than the aged group, suggesting age selection. As age increased, observed TCR beta diversity per million T cells dropped in a roughly linear way, and a significant reduction was already evident by age approximately 40. Observed TCR beta diversity correlated strongly with the percentage of naive T cells measured by flow cytometry.

The chain links TRBV18 with TRBJ1-2; perhaps TRBD1 is the D gene, with 6 bases matching. Source material: blood. The clonotype comes from a woman aged 55-69 years in good health. The CDR3 corresponds to CASSPNTDSYGYTF. Here is the DNA: TGTGCCAGCTCACCAAATACGGACAGCTATGGCTACACCTTC. Full variable domain (CDR3 extended with the reference TRBV18 and TRBJ1-2 proteins): NAGVMQNPRHLVRRRGQEARLRCSPMKGHSHVYWYRQLPEEGLKFMVYLQKENIIDESGMPKERFSAEFPKEGPSILRIQQVVRGDSAAYFCASSPNTDSYGYTFGSGTRLTVV.